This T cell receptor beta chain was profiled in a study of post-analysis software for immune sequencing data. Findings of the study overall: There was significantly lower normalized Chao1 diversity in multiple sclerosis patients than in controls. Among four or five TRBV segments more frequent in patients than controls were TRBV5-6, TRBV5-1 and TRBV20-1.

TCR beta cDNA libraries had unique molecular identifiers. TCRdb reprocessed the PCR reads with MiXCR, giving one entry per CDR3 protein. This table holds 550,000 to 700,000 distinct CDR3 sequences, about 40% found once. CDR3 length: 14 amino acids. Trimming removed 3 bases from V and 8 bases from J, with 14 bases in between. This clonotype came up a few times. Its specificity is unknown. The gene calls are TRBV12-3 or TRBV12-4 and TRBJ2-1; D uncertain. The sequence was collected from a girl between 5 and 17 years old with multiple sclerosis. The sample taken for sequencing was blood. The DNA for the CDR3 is TGTGCCAGCAGTTTGAATCCCCAGCGTGATGAGCAGTTCTTC. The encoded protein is CASSLNPQRDEQFF.